The 24 T cell receptor beta chains below all came from one sample that was sequenced in a study of cytomegalovirus exposure and HLA in healthy donors (dated by TCRdb to about 2017). The receptor library was made with the immunoSEQ multiplex PCR assay. For the multiplex PCR, a mixture combining 60 forward primers for TCR Vbeta segments and 13 reverse primers for TCR Jbeta segments was used. This immuneACCESS table, as held by TCRdb, lists in-frame sequences with V and J called but not all clones. Of the missing ones, under half trace to an unresolved V gene in checked studies; the others have no known cause. Counted in this sample were under 150,000 clones; 60% to 85% of them appeared once. 1.8% of the sample is in the top ten clones. The specimen sequenced was PBMCs. These receptors were collected from a middle-aged woman in good health and CMV-seronegative.

J is TRBJ1-1 and V is TRBV28; TRBD1 matches at 9 bases. The CDR3 consists of 13 residues. V shed 6 bases and J 4 bases; nucleotides not matched to a gene: 3. Germline assignment: CDR1 MDHEN and CDR2 SYDVKM. The CDR3 sequence: CASSETGGTEAFF. CDR3 DNA sequence: TGTGCCAGCAGCGAGACAGGGGGCACTGAAGCTTTCTTT.

The chain joins TRBV13 to TRBJ2-1, with 10 nucleotides matching TRBD2. CDR1 and CDR2 from the germline V gene are PRHDT and FYEKMQ (reference sequence). This CDR3 contains 16 residues. V shed 4 bases, J shed 4 bases, and the junction held 7 bases outside the gene matches. CDR3 in DNA: TGTGCCAGCAGCTCCACCTTACTAGCGGGGTACAATGAGCAGTTCTTC. Its translation is CASSSTLLAGYNEQFF.

The chain carries TRBV10-2 and TRBJ1-2, with D possibly being TRBD1 (6 bases). Per the germline V gene, CDR1 is WSHSY and CDR2 is SAAADI. Trimming left V 4 bases short and J 8 bases short, with 14 bases between. The CDR3 is 13 residues long. The CDR3 nucleotides are TGCGCCAGCAGTGGGCCAGGGGAAAGAGGCTACACCTTC. Translated, it gives CASSGPGERGYTF.

In regard to this clone: An end of the junction does not agree with germline; a read error may underlie this. The CDR3 loop reads CASSPSQLAKNSQYF. CDR3 DNA: TGCGCCAGCAGCCCATCACAGCTAGCCAAAAACAGTCAGTACTTC. The rearrangement joins TRBV4-1 to TRBJ2-4; TRBD2 might be the D (5 bases). CDR1 and CDR2 from the germline V gene are MGHRA and YSYEKL. This CDR3 has 15 amino acids.

The rearrangement joins TRBV19 to TRBJ1-1; D is perhaps TRBD1 (6 bases). The length of the CDR3 is 15 residues. Trimming removed 3 bases at V and 4 bases at J, with 15 bases between. Germline CDR1 is LNHDA and CDR2 is SQIVND (reference sequence). Here the CDR3 DNA reads TGTGCCAGTAGTATCATGGGGGCCATGGGCACTGAAGCTTTCTTT. Amino acid sequence: CASSIMGAMGTEAFF. Complete variable domain (other parts from reference TRBV19 and TRBJ1-1): DGGITQSPKYLFRKEGQNVTLSCEQNLNHDAMYWYRQDPGQGLRLIYYSQIVNDFQKGDIAEGYSVSREKKESFPLTVTSAQKNPTAFYLCASSIMGAMGTEAFFGQGTRLTVV.

The chain carries TRBV28 and TRBJ1-6; tentatively, D is TRBD1 (6 bases). The CDR3 totals 17 residues. Per the germline V gene, CDR1 is MDHEN and CDR2 is SYDVKM. V was cut by 6 bases and J by 0 bases, with 15 bases left in between. The CDR3 protein is CASSPDSHSSYNSPLHF. The DNA for the CDR3 is TGTGCCAGCAGCCCGGACAGTCACAGCTCCTATAATTCACCCCTCCACTTT.

Points on this clone: Other DNA sequences of this sample code for an identical CDR3. The rearrangement joins TRBV5-1 to TRBJ2-1, with TRBD1 identical over 7 bases. The germline V gene has CDR1 SGHRS and CDR2 YFSETQ. The CDR3 consists of 15 residues. The V gene end was trimmed by 0 bases and the J gene end by 2 bases; junction bases not matched to a gene: 2. DNA for the CDR3: TGCGCCAGCAGCTTGGAAGGGACAGCCTACAATGAGCAGTTCTTC. As protein: CASSLEGTAYNEQFF. Drawing the rest from reference TRBV5-1 and TRBJ2-1, the complete variable domain is KAGVTQTPRYLIKTRGQQVTLSCSPISGHRSVSWYQQTPGQGLQFLFEYFSETQRNKGNFPGRFSGRQFSNSRSEMNVSTLELGDSALYLCASSLEGTAYNEQFFGPGTRLTVL.

Only one count was recorded for this clone. The gene calls are TRBV9 and TRBJ1-6; TRBD1 matches 10 bases. Germline assignment: CDR1 SGDLS and CDR2 YYNGEE. V was clipped by 4 bases and J by 7 bases; unmatched bases: 5. This CDR3 spans 15 amino acids. The CDR3 region is CASSQEGQGNSPLHF. The CDR3 coding sequence is TGTGCCAGCAGCCAGGAGGGACAGGGGAATTCACCCCTCCACTTT. Looking up the rest from reference TRBV9 and TRBJ1-6 gives the full variable domain: DSGVTQTPKHLITATGQRVTLRCSPRSGDLSVYWYQQSLDQGLQFLIQYYNGEERAKGNILERFSAQQFPDLHSELNLSSLELGDSALYFCASSQEGQGNSPLHFGNGTRLTVT.

This clone showed up just a few times. J is TRBJ2-5 and V is TRBV4-1, with 9 bases identical to TRBD1. V trimming: 4 bases; J trimming: 1 base; junction bases outside the gene matches: 4. This CDR3 has 15 residues. The V gene's germline CDR1 is MGHRA and CDR2 YSYEKL. Here the CDR3 DNA reads TGCGCCAGCAGCCCTCTGGACAGGGGCCAAGAGACCCAGTACTTC. It specifies CASSPLDRGQETQYF.

The gene calls are TRBV19 and TRBJ1-2; a weak D match, TRBD1 (5 bases). This CDR3 region has 14 residues. Per germline, CDR1 LNHDA and CDR2 SQIVND (reference sequence). With 6 bases removed from V and 3 bases from J, the gap between germline ends came to 14 bases. The CDR3 nucleotides read TGTGCCAGTAGCCGCTTTGCAGGGCACTATGGCTACACCTTC. This encodes CASSRFAGHYGYTF.

This chain connects TRBV4-1 to TRBJ2-5; 10 bases match TRBD2. The trim removed 3 bases at V and 2 bases at J, leaving 3 bases unmatched. CDR3 size: 15 residues. Germline loops: CDR1 MGHRA, CDR2 YSYEKL. DNA of the CDR3: TGCGCCAGCAGCCAGGGACTAGCGAAACAAGAGACCCAGTACTTC. It yields the protein CASSQGLAKQETQYF.

The rearrangement uses TRBV7-3 and TRBJ2-3; D is unresolved. CDR1 and CDR2 from the germline V gene are SGHTA and FQGTGA. The CDR3 totals 15 residues. The V end lost 2 bases, the J end lost 2 bases, and 11 bases lay between the germline ends. Here the CDR3 reads CASSLVASSTDTQYF. The CDR3 DNA reads TGTGCCAGCAGCTTAGTGGCCTCCTCCACAGATACGCAGTATTTT.

J is TRBJ1-1 and V is TRBV6-6; 8 bases are shared with TRBD1. With V trimmed by 5 bases and J by 4 bases, 6 bases remained unmatched. Germline V gene sequence: CDR1 MNHNY, CDR2 SVGAGI (reference sequence). The CDR3 runs 14 residues. CDR3 region: CASSVQGEGTEAFF. DNA of the CDR3: TGTGCCAGCAGTGTACAGGGGGAGGGCACTGAAGCTTTCTTT.

J is TRBJ2-5 and V is TRBV2; TRBD1 matches 7 bases. Trimming at V came to 6 bases and at J to 4 bases, leaving 11 bases not matched to a gene. The germline gives CDR1 SNHLY, CDR2 FYNNEI. The CDR3 length is 15 residues. CDR3 loop: CASRDWETGRETQYF. The CDR3 DNA sequence: TGTGCCAGCAGGGACTGGGAGACAGGGAGAGAGACCCAGTACTTC.

V is TRBV19 and J is TRBJ1-1; D is possibly TRBD1 (5 bases). In germline, CDR1 is LNHDA, CDR2 SQIVND (reference sequence). V was pared by 4 bases and J by 1 base, with 16 bases between. The CDR3 has 16 residues. As DNA, the CDR3 is TGTGCCAGTAGTACCTCCGGAGGGGCTTGGAACACTGAAGCTTTCTTT. This encodes CASSTSGGAWNTEAFF. Full variable domain (remainder filled in from reference TRBV19 and TRBJ1-1): DGGITQSPKYLFRKEGQNVTLSCEQNLNHDAMYWYRQDPGQGLRLIYYSQIVNDFQKGDIAEGYSVSREKKESFPLTVTSAQKNPTAFYLCASSTSGGAWNTEAFFGQGTRLTVV.

This clone has just a few counts. The chain combines TRBV5-1 with TRBJ1-4; TRBD1 matches at 8 bases. This CDR3 is built from 15 residues. CDR1 is SGHRS and CDR2 is YFSETQ in the germline V gene. V shed 4 bases and J 8 bases; nucleotides not matched to a gene: 10. The CDR3 here is CASSRQQGEREKLFF. CDR3 nucleotides: TGCGCCAGCAGCCGTCAACAGGGGGAACGGGAAAAACTGTTTTTT. The complete variable domain, with remaining parts taken from reference TRBV5-1 and TRBJ1-4, reads KAGVTQTPRYLIKTRGQQVTLSCSPISGHRSVSWYQQTPGQGLQFLFEYFSETQRNKGNFPGRFSGRQFSNSRSEMNVSTLELGDSALYLCASSRQQGEREKLFFGSGTQLSVL.

V and J are TRBV11-2 and TRBJ2-2; D might be TRBD2 (6 bases). CDR1 is SGHAT and CDR2 is FQNNGV in the germline V gene. V was trimmed by 8 bases and J by 6 bases, leaving 22 bases between them. The CDR3 is made up of 16 amino acids. The CDR3 DNA follows: TGTGCCAGCCGGATGGAGGCGGGGCCGGCACCCGGGGAGCTGTTTTTT. It translates to CASRMEAGPAPGELFF.

The rearrangement links TRBV9 to TRBJ2-1, with 7 bases identical to TRBD1. J was trimmed by 2 bases and V by 4 bases; bases with no gene match: 6. The CDR3 totals 15 residues. In germline, CDR1 is SGDLS, CDR2 YYNGEE. The CDR3 reads CASSLDRAAYNEQFF. CDR3 coding DNA: TGTGCCAGCAGCCTCGACAGGGCCGCCTACAATGAGCAGTTCTTC.

This clone showed up just a few times. The V gene is TRBV18, the J gene TRBJ2-3; no definite D call. This CDR3 region has 14 residues. V was trimmed by 3 bases and J by 6 bases, leaving 13 bases between them. The germline gives CDR1 KGHSH, CDR2 LQKENI. CDR3 protein: CASSPTSAPDTQYF. For the CDR3, the DNA is TGTGCCAGCTCACCCACCAGCGCTCCGGATACGCAGTATTTT.

This clone was seen a few times. The chain uses TRBV4-1 and TRBJ2-7; a weak D match, TRBD2 (6 bases). This CDR3 contains 13 residues. Germline V gives CDR1 MGHRA, CDR2 YSYEKL. V was pared by 4 bases and J by 2 bases, with 9 bases between. The CDR3 DNA is TGCGCCAGCAGCCCGGGACTTACCTACGAGCAGTACTTC. Protein product: CASSPGLTYEQYF.

The chain employs TRBV28 and TRBJ1-2, with TRBD1 as a possible D gene (5 bases). This CDR3 region has 14 residues. Trimming took off 7 bases at V and 5 bases at J, with 17 bases between the two ends. CDR1 and CDR2 from the germline V gene are MDHEN and SYDVKM. The CDR3 nucleotides are TGTGCCAGCATAAGGAGCGGGGGGGGGTATGGCTACACCTTC. It yields the protein CASIRSGGGYGYTF.

The chain joins TRBV7-8 to TRBJ2-7, with 10 bases aligning to TRBD2. Germline V gene data show CDR1 as SGHVS and CDR2 as FQNEAQ. V lost 2 bases to trimming and J lost 5 bases; unmatched junction nucleotides: 6. The CDR3 length is 15 residues. The CDR3 protein is CASSLSASGSNEQYF. The CDR3 DNA follows: TGTGCCAGCAGCTTAAGTGCTAGCGGGAGTAACGAGCAGTACTTC.

This clone showed up just a few times. This chain connects TRBV5-6 to TRBJ1-2; TRBD1 matches at 7 bases. J gave up 7 bases and V 4 bases, and 10 bases lay outside the gene matches. The CDR3 has 14 residues. Per the germline V gene, CDR1 is SGHDT and CDR2 is YYEEEE. CDR3 in amino acids: CASSPTNRGLGYTF. The CDR3 DNA reads TGTGCCAGCAGCCCGACGAACAGGGGTCTTGGCTACACCTTC.

This clone was counted a single time. This chain joins TRBV5-4 and TRBJ1-2, with TRBD1 identical over 8 bases. V dropped 5 bases and J dropped 4; count of bases not matched to a gene: 16. Germline lookup yields CDR1 SGHNT and CDR2 YYREEE (reference sequence). The CDR3 covers 17 residues. CDR3 in amino acids: CASSPPGQDPLIYGYTF. CDR3 nucleotide sequence: TGTGCCAGCAGTCCTCCGGGACAGGACCCTTTAATCTATGGCTACACCTTC.